This entry describes one TCR beta chain. The target antigen is unknown. Corrective heart surgery yielded resections, and these provided the thymus tissue. The record originates from a study of human thymus T cells. Clones were sequenced by immunoSEQ multiplex PCR, and TCRdb holds only the in-frame ones, with some missing. The data contain some 80,000 clones, around 96% of them singletons. Study-level points and caveats: In thymic and blood repertoires alike, V and J usage looked biased. Highly overlapping thymic repertoires among unrelated individuals were reported in related research.

Sequencing was performed on thymus tissue. This TCR was sampled from a boy under two years old with a congenital heart defect but otherwise immunologically healthy.

CDR3 sequence reads: CASSPQVRGGLPTNEKLFF. In nucleotides, the CDR3 is TGTGCCAGCTCACCACAGGTTCGAGGGGGCCTTCCAACTAATGAAAAACTGTTTTTT. This chain connects TRBV18 to TRBJ1-4, with TRBD1 identical over 7 bases. This CDR3 contains 19 residues. Germline CDR1 reads KGHSH; CDR2 reads LQKENI. The junction had 11 bases not matched to a gene; V was cut back by 1 base and J by 0 bases.